Included here is one T cell receptor beta chain sequence, with context. This clonotype was seen many times. What antigen it recognizes has not been identified. Nothing much larger sits one base from this clone, and base qualities are not available. The CDR3, from cysteine to phenylalanine, totals 14 residues. Of all the DNA, just the CDR3 is kept, 42 bases in frame from base 1. Trimming costs V 5 bases and J 8 bases, and their ends lie 15 bases apart. From the germline V gene, CDR1 is SGHTA and CDR2 is FQGNSA. This entry comes from a study of T cell repertoires in cytomegalovirus infection (dated by TCRdb to between 2018 and 2021). General notes on the study: Donor HLA type was relevant to the analysis, because carriage of CMV infection together with the matching HLA type was indicated by public TCR beta signatures.

The full study reports these points: The ex vivo response was dominated by HLA-C-restricted CMV-specific TCR beta clonotypes, and the single most frequent clonotype in two of eight donors was supplied by these HLA-C-restricted clonotypes. Carriers of CMV infection plus the relevant HLA type were discriminated by the cumulative frequency of public TCR beta family members in the study cohort and in an independent approximately 400-donor cohort.

The sample was run on an Illumina HiSeq 1500. Through fastp at Q25 and MiXCR, TCRdb rebuilt clones from the public reads, retaining in-frame beta chains. CDR3 protein sequences are deduplicated, and each keeps its most common genes and DNA. The sample data list 200,000 to 300,000 distinct CDR3 sequences, and approximately 9.1% of these were observed just once. The ten largest clones add up to roughly 16% of the sample. Recombination connected TRBV7-2 to TRBJ1-4; possibly the D gene is TRBD1, per 5 matching bases. The sample comprised PBMCs. The sequence was obtained from a human donor in good health (CMV status not recorded). Some clones in this sample may be carry-over from other donors' samples. The DNA sequence reads TGTGCCAGCAGCACCCAGGGAAAAGGGGAAAAACTGTTTTTT. The translation is CASSTQGKGEKLFF.